Listed below are T cell receptor beta chains from one sample, sequenced in a study of blood T cell repertoires in COVID-19. Assay: immunoSEQ multiplex PCR; the TCRdb copy retains only in-frame clones and omits some. The sample carries about 200,000 clones, more than 70% recorded once. The sequencing sample was made of peripheral blood. These receptors originate from a woman aged 40 to 55 who had recovered from COVID-19. Each CDR3 is given with its conserved first and last residue. A D gene is named only where the DNA matches it firmly. Not all rows give a size; the values are once, few, many and, for expanded clones, a class.

.,TRBV25-1,.,TRBJ2-1,TGTGCCAGCAGAGGGCAGGGTCAGGGTCATGAGCAGTTCTTC,CASRGQGQGHEQFF
TRBD1,TRBV28,few,TRBJ2-1,TGTGCCAGCGGATCGGGACAGAAAAAGGAGCAGTTCTTC,CASGSGQKKEQFF
.,TRBV11-3,.,TRBJ2-5,TGTGCCAGCAGCTTGACAGGCTCCCAAGAGACCCAGTACTTC,CASSLTGSQETQYF
.,TRBV27,.,TRBJ1-6,TGTGCCAGCAGTTTAAGCCGGGACTATAATTCACCCCTCCACTTT,CASSLSRDYNSPLHF
.,TRBV12-3/TRBV12-4,.,TRBJ1-4,TGTGCCAGCGGATTCCTCAGGGATGAAAAACTGTTTTTT,CASGFLRDEKLFF
.,TRBV19,.,TRBJ2-3,TGTGCCAGTAGTATTAGCCCTTGGGGGCCCAACACAGATACGCAGTATTTT,CASSISPWGPNTDTQYF
.,TRBV13,.,TRBJ2-7,TGTGCCAGCAGCGAAGCGGACAGTTCCTACGAGCAGTACTTC,CASSEADSSYEQYF
.,TRBV5-4,.,TRBJ2-1,TGTGCCAGCAGCCCCGGGGGGCTTATCTCCTACAATGAGCAGTTCTTC,CASSPGGLISYNEQFF
.,TRBV6-6,.,TRBJ2-2,TGTGCCAGCAGTTACGGGAGAACGAACACCGGGGAGCTGTTTTTT,CASSYGRTNTGELFF
.,TRBV2,.,TRBJ1-5,TGTGCCAGCAGGATCGGCAGGGAGGGCAATCAGCCCCAGCATTTT,CASRIGREGNQPQHF
TRBD1,TRBV30,few,TRBJ2-7,TGTGCCTGGAACGTCGGGACAGGGATTATCTACGAGCAGTACTTC,CAWNVGTGIIYEQYF
.,TRBV7-9,.,TRBJ1-1,TGTGCCAGCAGCTTAGGAATAGACACTGAAGCTTTCTTT,CASSLGIDTEAFF
TRBD1,TRBV30,.,TRBJ1-2,TGTGCCTGGAGTGGAGGACAGGGGAATAACTATGGCTACACCTTC,CAWSGGQGNNYGYTF
TRBD1,TRBV30,.,TRBJ2-3,TGTGCCTGGGACCAGGGGGCGAGTGCCACAGATACGCAGTATTTT,CAWDQGASATDTQYF
TRBD1,TRBV4-2,.,TRBJ2-1,TGTGCCAGCAGCCCAGTAGGCGGGCAGGGGGCCTACAATGAGCAGTTCTTC,CASSPVGGQGAYNEQFF
.,TRBV19,.,TRBJ2-7,TGTGCCAGTAGTATAGGCGGGAAACTAACCTCCTACGAGCAGTACTTC,CASSIGGKLTSYEQYF
TRBD1,TRBV28,.,TRBJ1-5,TGTGCCAGCAGTCTATGGACAGGAACCGATAGCAATCAGCCCCAGCATTTT,CASSLWTGTDSNQPQHF
TRBD2,TRBV14,few,TRBJ2-3,TGTGCCAGCAGCCGAGGACTAGCGGGACTCACAGATACGCAGTATTTT,CASSRGLAGLTDTQYF
.,TRBV5-1,.,TRBJ1-6,TGCGCCAGCAGCCGACAGGCGGTTGGGGATTCACCCCTCCACTTT,CASSRQAVGDSPLHF
TRBD2,TRBV4-3,.,TRBJ2-1,TGCGCCAGCAGCGGACGGACTAGCGGGGGCTCCTACAATGAGCAGTTCTTC,CASSGRTSGGSYNEQFF
TRBD1,TRBV28,.,TRBJ2-7,TGTGCCAGCAGTTTAGCAGGGGGATCATCCTACGAGCAGTACTTC,CASSLAGGSSYEQYF
TRBD2,TRBV9,.,TRBJ2-5,TGTGCCAGCAGCGTGGGAGGGACTAGCGGGGAGACCCAGTACTTC,CASSVGGTSGETQYF
.,TRBV2,.,TRBJ1-1,TGTGCCAGCAGACAGGGATTATACACTGAAGCTTTCTTT,CASRQGLYTEAFF
.,TRBV7-9,.,TRBJ2-7,TGTGCCAGCAGCTTCGGCAGGGCCTACGAGCAGTACTTC,CASSFGRAYEQYF
.,TRBV29-1,.,TRBJ2-3,TGCAGCGTCCTAGTGTCGAGCGATACGCAGTATTTT,CSVLVSSDTQYF
.,TRBV30,.,TRBJ1-2,TGTGCCTGGAGTGGAGGGTATGGCTACACCTTC,CAWSGGYGYTF
TRBD2,TRBV27,.,TRBJ2-5,TGTGCCAGCAGTTTATCCCCGAGCGGGGGGCGGGAGACCCAGTACTTC,CASSLSPSGGRETQYF
TRBD1,TRBV6-5,few,TRBJ1-6,TGTGCCAGCACCTACCTCGGACAGGGAAGTTCACCCCTCCACTTT,CASTYLGQGSSPLHF
TRBD2,TRBV3-1/TRBV3-2,.,TRBJ2-3,TGTGCCAGCACAACTAGCGGGAGATGGGATACGCAGTATTTT,CASTTSGRWDTQYF
TRBD1,TRBV6-6,.,TRBJ1-2,TGTGCCAGCAGCCCGGACAGGGGAAATGGCTACACCTTC,CASSPDRGNGYTF
TRBD1,TRBV14,.,TRBJ1-2,TGTGCCAGCAGCCAGACCCTGGGACAGGGCTATGGCTACACCTTC,CASSQTLGQGYGYTF
TRBD1,TRBV19,.,TRBJ1-4,TGTGCCAGTAGGGAGGCAGGGGGAGAGGAAAAACTGTTTTTT,CASREAGGEEKLFF
.,TRBV5-4,.,TRBJ1-1,TGTGCCAGCAGCTTGGACGGGCCGGCAGGGGTGGGCACTGAAGCTTTCTTT,CASSLDGPAGVGTEAFF
.,TRBV4-1,.,TRBJ2-1,TGCGCCAGCAGCCAAGAACAGGGATACAATGAGCAGTTCTTC,CASSQEQGYNEQFF
TRBD2,TRBV7-2,.,TRBJ2-7,TGTGCCAGCAGCCTCCTAGCGGGGATCTCCTACGAGCAGTACTTC,CASSLLAGISYEQYF
.,TRBV10-3,.,TRBJ1-1,TGTGCCATCGGCGAGTTGGGGACATCTGAAGCTTTCTTT,CAIGELGTSEAFF
TRBD2,TRBV5-4,few,TRBJ2-2,TGTGCCAGCAGCTTAGCGGGAGGGCCGAACACCGGGGAGCTGTTTTTT,CASSLAGGPNTGELFF
TRBD1,TRBV11-2,.,TRBJ2-3,TGTGCCAGCAGCCTAACAGGGGGAAACACAGATACGCAGTATTTT,CASSLTGGNTDTQYF
TRBD2,TRBV5-1,once,TRBJ2-1,TGCGCCAGCAGCGCGGGGGAGGAGGGCGCTGAGCAGTTCTTC,CASSAGEEGAEQFF
TRBD1,TRBV11-2,.,TRBJ1-4,TGTGCCAGCAGCTACTCGACAGGGGGCTACGGGGAAAAACTGTTTTTT,CASSYSTGGYGEKLFF
TRBD2,TRBV30,.,TRBJ2-2,TGTGCCTGGAATCCGGGACTAGAGACCGGGGAGCTGTTTTTT,CAWNPGLETGELFF
TRBD1,TRBV6-5,.,TRBJ2-1,TGTGCCAGCAGTAACCGGGACAGGGGGCAGTTCTTC,CASSNRDRGQFF
.,TRBV7-9,once,TRBJ2-3,TGTGCCAGCAGCTCGACATCTAGCACAGATACGCAGTATTTT,CASSSTSSTDTQYF
.,TRBV7-9,.,TRBJ2-3,TGTGCCAGCAGCTTAGTCGTATGGGCTAGCAGCGATACGCAGTATTTT,CASSLVVWASSDTQYF
.,TRBV18,.,TRBJ1-5,TGTGCCAGCTCACCAGGCCCCCCCTCCAATCAGCCCCAGCATTTT,CASSPGPPSNQPQHF
TRBD1,TRBV5-1,.,TRBJ1-1,TGCGCCAGCAGCCTGACAGGGAAGGACACTGAAGCTTTCTTT,CASSLTGKDTEAFF
.,TRBV4-2,.,TRBJ2-7,TGTGCCAGCAGCCAAGGGGCTACCTACTCCTACGAGCAGTACTTC,CASSQGATYSYEQYF
TRBD2,TRBV9,.,TRBJ2-1,TGTGCCAGCAGGAAGAGCGGGAACGCGAATGAGCAGTTCTTC,CASRKSGNANEQFF
.,TRBV27,.,TRBJ2-3,TGTGCCAGCTGTTCGTCGGAGTCTAGCACAGATACGCAGTATTTT,CASCSSESSTDTQYF